This is a list of T cell receptor beta chains from one sample in a study of blood T cell repertoires in COVID-19. Produced via immunoSEQ multiplex PCR; TCRdb's table is partial and in-frame only. The table includes about 160,000 clones, 70% to 90% detected once. The specimen sequenced was peripheral blood. Receptors originate from a man between 50 and 59 years old with active or convalescent COVID-19. The CDR3 runs from the conserved cysteine through the conserved F or W. A D gene is named only where the DNA matches it firmly. Where a row states a size, it is once, few, many or the class of an expanded clone; other rows omit it.

j_gene	d_gene	abundance	v_gene	CDR3aa	CDR3nt
TRBJ2-1	NA	NA	TRBV9	CASSVARGNEQFF	TGTGCCAGCAGCGTGGCTAGGGGCAATGAGCAGTTCTTC
TRBJ2-1	NA	NA	TRBV5-4	CASSFSRGYNEQFF	TGTGCCAGCAGCTTTAGTAGGGGCTACAATGAGCAGTTCTTC
TRBJ2-5	TRBD1	NA	TRBV19	CASSTSGTGRETQYF	TGTGCCAGTAGTACTTCCGGGACAGGGCGGGAGACCCAGTACTTC
TRBJ2-7	TRBD1	few	TRBV7-8	CASRAAGGAYEQYF	TGTGCCAGCAGGGCGGCAGGGGGAGCATACGAGCAGTACTTC
TRBJ2-5	NA	NA	TRBV6-1	CASSEVQAVRLGKETQYF	TGTGCCAGCAGTGAAGTACAGGCGGTAAGGCTAGGTAAAGAGACCCAGTACTTC
TRBJ2-7	TRBD1	NA	TRBV14	CASSSRQGYGYEQYF	TGTGCCAGCAGTTCCAGACAGGGGTATGGCTACGAGCAGTACTTC
TRBJ2-2	TRBD2	NA	TRBV9	CASSSGTSLPGELFF	TGTGCCAGCAGCTCTGGGACTAGCTTACCCGGGGAGCTGTTTTTT
TRBJ2-4	NA	NA	TRBV4-1	CASSQEVQSKNIQYF	TGCGCCAGCAGCCAAGAAGTACAGTCCAAAAACATTCAGTACTTC
TRBJ1-1	NA	once	TRBV10-1	CASSAEIYTEAFF	TGCGCCAGCAGCGCCGAGATCTATACTGAAGCTTTCTTT
TRBJ2-7	NA	NA	TRBV18	CASSPGQTFSYEQYF	TGTGCCAGCTCACCGGGACAAACATTCTCCTACGAGCAGTACTTC
TRBJ1-6	TRBD1	few	TRBV6-5	CASTDRNNSPLHF	TGTGCCAGCACGGACAGGAATAATTCACCCCTCCACTTT
TRBJ2-4	TRBD1	NA	TRBV12-3/TRBV12-4	CASRTDRADIQYF	TGTGCCAGCAGGACGGACAGGGCCGACATTCAGTACTTC
TRBJ2-5	NA	NA	TRBV10-3	CAISEQGETQYF	TGTGCCATCAGTGAGCAGGGAGAGACCCAGTACTTC
TRBJ1-3	NA	NA	TRBV4-2	CASSQRTSAGNTIYF	TGTGCCAGCAGCCAAAGGACATCGGCCGGAAACACCATATATTTT
TRBJ2-3	TRBD2	NA	TRBV4-2	CASSQDLGLAGGSQYF	TGTGCCAGCAGCCAAGACCTGGGACTAGCGGGGGGCTCGCAGTATTTT
TRBJ1-6	NA	NA	TRBV15	CATSRDTNSPLHF	TGTGCCACCAGCAGGGACACGAACTCACCCCTCCACTTT
TRBJ1-2	NA	NA	TRBV19	CASSIGQWGYTF	TGTGCCAGTAGTATAGGACAATGGGGCTACACCTTC
TRBJ2-5	TRBD2	once	TRBV4-3	CASSQETGLAAGETQYF	TGCGCCAGCAGCCAAGAAACGGGACTAGCGGCCGGAGAGACCCAGTACTTC
TRBJ2-3	NA	NA	TRBV11-3	CASSLVFSETTDTQYF	TGTGCCAGCAGCTTAGTGTTCAGCGAAACCACAGATACGCAGTATTTT
TRBJ2-3	TRBD2	NA	TRBV5-4	CASSSWTSGESDTQYF	TGTGCCAGCAGCTCCTGGACTAGCGGGGAATCAGATACGCAGTATTTT
TRBJ1-1	NA	NA	TRBV11-3	CASSLRHMNTEAFF	TGTGCCAGCAGCCTGCGACACATGAACACTGAAGCTTTCTTT
TRBJ1-1	NA	NA	TRBV27	CASSLSFEGEAFF	TGTGCCAGCAGTTTAAGCTTCGAGGGTGAAGCTTTCTTT
TRBJ1-1	TRBD1	NA	TRBV12-3/TRBV12-4	CASNLQGASAFF	TGTGCCAGCAATCTACAGGGGGCATCAGCTTTCTTT
TRBJ1-1	NA	NA	TRBV5-5	CASSPPRGNTEAFF	TGTGCCAGCAGCCCCCCAAGAGGGAACACTGAAGCTTTCTTT
TRBJ2-3	NA	few	TRBV7-8	CASSFADRRADTQYF	TGTGCCAGCAGCTTCGCGGACAGGAGGGCAGATACGCAGTATTTT
TRBJ2-5	TRBD2	NA	TRBV24-1	CATSDPRGLAGETQYF	TGTGCCACCAGTGATCCCCGAGGCCTAGCGGGAGAGACCCAGTACTTC
TRBJ2-1	TRBD2	NA	TRBV2	CASRPNGGGYEQFF	TGTGCCAGCAGGCCCAACGGGGGGGGCTATGAGCAGTTCTTC